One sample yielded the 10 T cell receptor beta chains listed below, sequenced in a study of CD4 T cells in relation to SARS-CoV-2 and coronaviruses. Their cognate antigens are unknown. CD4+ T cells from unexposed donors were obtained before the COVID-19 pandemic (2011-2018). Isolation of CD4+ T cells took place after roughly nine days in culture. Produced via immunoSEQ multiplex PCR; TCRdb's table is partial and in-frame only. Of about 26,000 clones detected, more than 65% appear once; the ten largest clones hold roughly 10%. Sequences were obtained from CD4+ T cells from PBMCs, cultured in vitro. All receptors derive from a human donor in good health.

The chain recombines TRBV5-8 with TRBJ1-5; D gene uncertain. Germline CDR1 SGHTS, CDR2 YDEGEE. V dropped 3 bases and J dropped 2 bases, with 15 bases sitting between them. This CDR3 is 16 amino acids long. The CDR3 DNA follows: TGTGCCAGCAGCTGGCCCAGACCCTGGGGCAATCAGCCCCAGCATTTT. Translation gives CASSWPRPWGNQPQHF.

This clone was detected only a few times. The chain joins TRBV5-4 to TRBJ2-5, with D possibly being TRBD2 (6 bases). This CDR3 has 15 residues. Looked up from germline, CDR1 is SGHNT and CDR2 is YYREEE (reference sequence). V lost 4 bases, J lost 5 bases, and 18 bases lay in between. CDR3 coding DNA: TGTGCCAGCAGCGTAGGGAGCGGGTTTCTTGAGACCCAGTACTTC. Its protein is CASSVGSGFLETQYF.

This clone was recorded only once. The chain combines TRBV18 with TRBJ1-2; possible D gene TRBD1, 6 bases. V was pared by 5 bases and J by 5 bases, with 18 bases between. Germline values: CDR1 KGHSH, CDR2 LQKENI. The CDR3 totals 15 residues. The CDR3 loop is CASSSIIMGAYGYTF. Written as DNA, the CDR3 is TGTGCCAGCTCATCTATTATAATGGGGGCGTATGGCTACACCTTC.

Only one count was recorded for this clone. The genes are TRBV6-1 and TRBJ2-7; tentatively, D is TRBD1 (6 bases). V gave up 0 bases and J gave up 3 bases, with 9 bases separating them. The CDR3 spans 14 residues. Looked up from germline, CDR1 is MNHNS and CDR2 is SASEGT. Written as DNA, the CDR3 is TGTGCCAGCAGTGAAGCGACAGGTCTCTACGAGCAGTACTTC. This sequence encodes CASSEATGLYEQYF.

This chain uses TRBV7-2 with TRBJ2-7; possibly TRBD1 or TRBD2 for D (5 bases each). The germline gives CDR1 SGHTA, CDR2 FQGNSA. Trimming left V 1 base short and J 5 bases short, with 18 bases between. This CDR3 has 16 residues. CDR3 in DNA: TGTGCCAGCAGCTTAGTTCGTCGGGGCGTAAGGGACGAGCAGTACTTC. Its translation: CASSLVRRGVRDEQYF.

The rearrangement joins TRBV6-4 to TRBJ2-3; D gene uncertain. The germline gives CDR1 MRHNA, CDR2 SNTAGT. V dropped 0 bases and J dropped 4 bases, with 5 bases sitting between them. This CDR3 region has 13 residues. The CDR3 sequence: CASSDSRADTQYF. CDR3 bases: TGTGCCAGCAGTGACTCACGGGCAGATACGCAGTATTTT.

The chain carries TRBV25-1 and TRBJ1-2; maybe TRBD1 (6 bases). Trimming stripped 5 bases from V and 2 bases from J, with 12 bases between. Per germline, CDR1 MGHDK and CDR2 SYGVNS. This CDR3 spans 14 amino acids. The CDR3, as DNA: TGTGCCAGCAGTAACCCAGGACAGAACTATGGCTACACCTTC. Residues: CASSNPGQNYGYTF.

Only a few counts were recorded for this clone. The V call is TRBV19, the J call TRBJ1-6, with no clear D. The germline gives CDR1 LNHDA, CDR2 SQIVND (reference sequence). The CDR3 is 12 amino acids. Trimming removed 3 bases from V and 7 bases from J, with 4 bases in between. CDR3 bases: TGTGCCAGTAGTATGGTGAATTCACCCCTCCACTTT. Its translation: CASSMVNSPLHF.

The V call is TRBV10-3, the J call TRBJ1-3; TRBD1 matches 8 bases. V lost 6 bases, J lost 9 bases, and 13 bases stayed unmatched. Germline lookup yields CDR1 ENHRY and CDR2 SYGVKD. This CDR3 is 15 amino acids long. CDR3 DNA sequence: TGTGCCATCAGGCTGGGGACAGGCACTCTGAGCACCATATATTTT. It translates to CAIRLGTGTLSTIYF.

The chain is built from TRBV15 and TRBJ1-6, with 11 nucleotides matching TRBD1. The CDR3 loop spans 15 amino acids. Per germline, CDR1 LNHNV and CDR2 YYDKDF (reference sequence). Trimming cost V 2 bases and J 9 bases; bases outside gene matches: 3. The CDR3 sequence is CATSRRTGGPSPLHF. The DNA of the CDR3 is TGTGCCACCAGCAGAAGGACAGGGGGCCCTTCACCCCTCCACTTT.